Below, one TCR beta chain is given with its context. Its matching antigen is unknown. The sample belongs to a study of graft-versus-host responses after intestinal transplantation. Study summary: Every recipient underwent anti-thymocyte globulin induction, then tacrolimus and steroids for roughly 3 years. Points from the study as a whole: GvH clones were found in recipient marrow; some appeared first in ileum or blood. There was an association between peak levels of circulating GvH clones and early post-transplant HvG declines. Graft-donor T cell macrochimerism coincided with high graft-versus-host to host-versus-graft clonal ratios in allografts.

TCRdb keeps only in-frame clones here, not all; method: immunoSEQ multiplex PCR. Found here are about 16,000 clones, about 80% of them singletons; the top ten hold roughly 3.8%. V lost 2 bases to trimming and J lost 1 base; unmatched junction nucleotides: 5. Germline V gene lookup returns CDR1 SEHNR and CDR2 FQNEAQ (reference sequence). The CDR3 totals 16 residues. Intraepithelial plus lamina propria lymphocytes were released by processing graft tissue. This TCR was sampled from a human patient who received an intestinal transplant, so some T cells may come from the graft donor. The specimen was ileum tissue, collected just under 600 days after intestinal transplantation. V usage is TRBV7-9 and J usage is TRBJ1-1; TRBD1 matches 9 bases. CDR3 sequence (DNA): TGTGCCAGCAGCTTAACAAACAGGGGGCCGAACACTGAAGCTTTCTTT. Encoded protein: CASSLTNRGPNTEAFF.